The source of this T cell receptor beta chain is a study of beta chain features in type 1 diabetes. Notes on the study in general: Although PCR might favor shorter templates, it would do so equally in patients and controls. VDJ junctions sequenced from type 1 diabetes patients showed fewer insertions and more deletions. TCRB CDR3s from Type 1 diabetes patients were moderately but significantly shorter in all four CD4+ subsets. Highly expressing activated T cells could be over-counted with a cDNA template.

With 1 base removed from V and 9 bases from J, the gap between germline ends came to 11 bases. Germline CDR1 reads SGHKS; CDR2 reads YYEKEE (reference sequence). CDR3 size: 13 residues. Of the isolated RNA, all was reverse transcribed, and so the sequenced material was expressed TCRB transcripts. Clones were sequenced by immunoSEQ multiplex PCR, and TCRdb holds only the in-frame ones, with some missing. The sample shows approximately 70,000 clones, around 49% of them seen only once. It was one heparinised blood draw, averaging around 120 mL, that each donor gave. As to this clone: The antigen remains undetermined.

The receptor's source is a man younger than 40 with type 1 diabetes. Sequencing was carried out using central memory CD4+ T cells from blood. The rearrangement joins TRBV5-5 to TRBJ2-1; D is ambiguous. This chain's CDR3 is CASSLSPFGEQFF. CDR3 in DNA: TGTGCCAGCAGCTTGTCGCCTTTCGGTGAGCAGTTCTTC.